This TCR beta chain was recorded in a study of T cells in Graves' hyperthyroidism and ophthalmopathy. Regarding the study as a whole: Most clonotypes expanded in the thyroid (above 0.001) were also present in blood.

There were TCR beta CDR3 regions amplified from RNA transcripts. HTBI primers were used for first-round RT-PCR of the TCR CDR3. In TCRdb, the multiplex PCR reads were re-called with MiXCR into one record per CDR3 protein. This sample has a few hundred thousand distinct CDR3 sequences, with 46% found just once. Details on this clonotype: The target antigen is unknown.

Together with thyroid ultrasound, orbital computed tomography, serum thyroxine and TRAb, clinical symptoms were used for diagnoses. The receptor comes from an adult woman with Graves' disease, either hyperthyroidism or ophthalmopathy (not recorded which). The sequenced material came from peripheral blood or thyroid tissue (not recorded which).

The CDR3 region is CASTPGQRETQYF. CDR3 in DNA: TGTGCCAGCACCCCCGGACAGAGGGAGACCCAGTACTTC. The V and J genes are TRBV7-3 and TRBJ2-5, with a weak D call TRBD1 (6 bases). Germline loops: CDR1 SGHTA, CDR2 FQGTGA. V dropped 7 bases and J dropped 5 bases, with 14 bases sitting between them. There are 13 residues in the CDR3.